This T cell receptor beta chain was obtained from a study of cytomegalovirus exposure and HLA in healthy donors. The PCR had 60 Vbeta and 13 Jbeta primers. TCRdb keeps only in-frame clones here, not all; method: immunoSEQ multiplex PCR. In the table there are 150,000 or so clones, roughly three quarters of which are singletons. V was trimmed by 6 bases and J by 0 bases, leaving 13 bases between them. The CDR3 spans 15 residues. Germline CDR1 reads SNHLY; CDR2 reads FYNNEI. Study outcomes and limitations: A link between a missense DCLRE1C variant and TCR beta V- and J-gene trimming emerged from a later analysis. Most TCR sequences were uncommon, yet certain public TCRs appeared in many donors. The productive fraction for most TCR beta V segments was about 87% or about 30% in an earlier analysis.

As concerns this clone: As yet, its antigen is unknown.

Although they were nominally healthy when sampled, donors likely had unrecorded immune exposures. Specimen: PBMCs. The receptor was derived from a man younger than 40 in good health and CMV-seropositive. The chain uses TRBV2 and TRBJ2-3, with D possibly being TRBD2 (5 bases). The CDR3 DNA reads as TGTGCCAGCAGCGCTTTGGGAGCTAGCACAGATACGCAGTATTTT. It yields the protein CASSALGASTDTQYF. The full variable domain, with the rest looked up from reference TRBV2 and TRBJ2-3, is EPEVTQTPSHQVTQMGQEVILRCVPISNHLYFYWYRQILGQKVEFLVSFYNNEISEKSEIFDDQFSVERPDGSNFTLKIRSTKLEDSAMYFCASSALGASTDTQYFGPGTRLTVL.